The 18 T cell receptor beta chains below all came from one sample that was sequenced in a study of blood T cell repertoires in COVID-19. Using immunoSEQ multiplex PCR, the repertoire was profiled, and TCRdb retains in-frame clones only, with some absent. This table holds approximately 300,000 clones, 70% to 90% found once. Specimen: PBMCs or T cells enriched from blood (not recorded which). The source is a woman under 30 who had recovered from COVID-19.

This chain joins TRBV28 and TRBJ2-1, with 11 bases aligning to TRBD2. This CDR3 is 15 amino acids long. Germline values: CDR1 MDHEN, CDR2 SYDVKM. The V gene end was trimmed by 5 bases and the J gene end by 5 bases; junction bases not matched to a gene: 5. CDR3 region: CASSVSGRAHNEQFF. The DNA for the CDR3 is TGTGCCAGCAGTGTTAGCGGGAGGGCTCACAATGAGCAGTTCTTC.

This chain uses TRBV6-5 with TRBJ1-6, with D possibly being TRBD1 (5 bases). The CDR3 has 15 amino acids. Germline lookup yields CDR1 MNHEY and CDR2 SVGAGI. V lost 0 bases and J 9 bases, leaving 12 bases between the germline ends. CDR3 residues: CASSYSGRAGSPLHF. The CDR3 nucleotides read TGTGCCAGCAGTTACTCCGGCAGGGCAGGTTCACCCCTCCACTTT.

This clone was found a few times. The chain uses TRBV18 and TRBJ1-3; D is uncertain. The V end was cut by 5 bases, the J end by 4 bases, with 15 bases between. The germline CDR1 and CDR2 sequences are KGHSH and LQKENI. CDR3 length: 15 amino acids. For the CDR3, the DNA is TGTGCCAGCTCATTCAGTGGCGAGGAAGGAAACACCATATATTTT. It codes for CASSFSGEEGNTIYF.

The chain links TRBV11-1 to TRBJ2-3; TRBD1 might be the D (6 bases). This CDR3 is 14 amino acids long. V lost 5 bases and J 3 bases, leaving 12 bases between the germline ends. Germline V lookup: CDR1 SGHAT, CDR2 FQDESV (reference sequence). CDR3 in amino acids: CASSKGQGTDTQYF. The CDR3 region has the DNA TGTGCCAGCAGCAAGGGGCAGGGGACAGATACGCAGTATTTT. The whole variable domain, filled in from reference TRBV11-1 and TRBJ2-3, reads EAEVAQSPRYKITEKSQAVAFWCDPISGHATLYWYRQILGQGPELLVQFQDESVVDDSQLPKDRFSAERLKGVDSTLKIQPAELGDSAMYLCASSKGQGTDTQYFGPGTRLTVL.

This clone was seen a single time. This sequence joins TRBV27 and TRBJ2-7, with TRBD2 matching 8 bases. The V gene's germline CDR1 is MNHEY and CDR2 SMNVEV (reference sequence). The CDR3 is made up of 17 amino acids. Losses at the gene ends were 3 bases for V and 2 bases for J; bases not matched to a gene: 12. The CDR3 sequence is CASSLETPGLGTYEQYF. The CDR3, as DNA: TGTGCCAGCAGTTTGGAAACCCCGGGACTAGGAACCTACGAGCAGTACTTC.

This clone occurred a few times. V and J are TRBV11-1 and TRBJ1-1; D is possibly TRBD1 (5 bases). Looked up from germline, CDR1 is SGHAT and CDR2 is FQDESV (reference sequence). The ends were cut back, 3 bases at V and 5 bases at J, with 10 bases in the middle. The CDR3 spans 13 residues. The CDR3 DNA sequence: TGTGCCAGCAGCTTCGGGGCGGGGACTGAAGCTTTCTTT. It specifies CASSFGAGTEAFF.

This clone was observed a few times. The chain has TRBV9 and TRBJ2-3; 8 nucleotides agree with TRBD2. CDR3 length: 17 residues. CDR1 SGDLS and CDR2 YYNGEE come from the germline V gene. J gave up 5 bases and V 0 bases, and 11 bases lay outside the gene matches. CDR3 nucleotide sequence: TGTGCCAGCAGCGTAGCGGGGGGGCAATTTGGGTTAGATACGCAGTATTTT. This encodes CASSVAGGQFGLDTQYF.

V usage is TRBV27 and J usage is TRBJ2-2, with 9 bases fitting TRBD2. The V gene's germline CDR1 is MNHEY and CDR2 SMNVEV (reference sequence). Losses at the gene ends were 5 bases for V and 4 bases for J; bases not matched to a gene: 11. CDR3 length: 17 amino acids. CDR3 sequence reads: CASSGVIVAGVTGELFF. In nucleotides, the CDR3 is TGTGCCAGCAGTGGGGTGATCGTAGCGGGAGTCACCGGGGAGCTGTTTTTT.

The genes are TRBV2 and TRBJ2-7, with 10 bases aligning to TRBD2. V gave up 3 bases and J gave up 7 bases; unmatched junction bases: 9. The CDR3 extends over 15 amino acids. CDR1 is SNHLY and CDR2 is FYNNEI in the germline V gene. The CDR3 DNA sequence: TGTGCCAGCAGTGATGGTCTAGCGGGAGTTCCAGAGCAGTACTTC. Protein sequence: CASSDGLAGVPEQYF.

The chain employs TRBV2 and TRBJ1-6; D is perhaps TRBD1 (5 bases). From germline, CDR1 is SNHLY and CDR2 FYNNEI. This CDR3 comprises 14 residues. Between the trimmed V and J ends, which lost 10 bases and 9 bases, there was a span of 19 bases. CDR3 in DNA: TGTGCCACACCAAAGGACCAGGGCGTTTCACCCCTCCACTTT. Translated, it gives CATPKDQGVSPLHF.

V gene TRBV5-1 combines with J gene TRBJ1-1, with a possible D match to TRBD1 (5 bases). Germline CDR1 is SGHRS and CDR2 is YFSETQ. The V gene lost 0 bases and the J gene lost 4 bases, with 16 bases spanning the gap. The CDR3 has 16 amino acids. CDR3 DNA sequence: TGCGCCAGCAGCTTGGCGCCAGGGCGTGGTACCACTGAAGCTTTCTTT. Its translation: CASSLAPGRGTTEAFF. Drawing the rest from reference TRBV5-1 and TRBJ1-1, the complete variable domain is KAGVTQTPRYLIKTRGQQVTLSCSPISGHRSVSWYQQTPGQGLQFLFEYFSETQRNKGNFPGRFSGRQFSNSRSEMNVSTLELGDSALYLCASSLAPGRGTTEAFFGQGTRLTVV.

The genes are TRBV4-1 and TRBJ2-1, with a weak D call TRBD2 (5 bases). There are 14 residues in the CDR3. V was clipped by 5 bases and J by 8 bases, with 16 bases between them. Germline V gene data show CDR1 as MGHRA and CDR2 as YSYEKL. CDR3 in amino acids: CASSFRTVWDEQFF. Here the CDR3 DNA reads TGCGCCAGCAGCTTTAGGACTGTCTGGGATGAGCAGTTCTTC.

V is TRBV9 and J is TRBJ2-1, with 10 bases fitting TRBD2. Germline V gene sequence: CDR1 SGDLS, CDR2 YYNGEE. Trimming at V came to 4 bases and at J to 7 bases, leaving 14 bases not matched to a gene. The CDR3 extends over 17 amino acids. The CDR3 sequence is CASSTTLGPSGRNEQFF. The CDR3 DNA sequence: TGTGCCAGCAGCACCACCCTCGGCCCTAGCGGGAGAAATGAGCAGTTCTTC.

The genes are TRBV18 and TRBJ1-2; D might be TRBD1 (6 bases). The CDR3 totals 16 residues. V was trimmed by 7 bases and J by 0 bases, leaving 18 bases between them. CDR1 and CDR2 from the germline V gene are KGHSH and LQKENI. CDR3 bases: TGTGCCAGCTGGATCCAGGGGAAGGGAGCTAACTATGGCTACACCTTC. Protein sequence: CASWIQGKGANYGYTF.

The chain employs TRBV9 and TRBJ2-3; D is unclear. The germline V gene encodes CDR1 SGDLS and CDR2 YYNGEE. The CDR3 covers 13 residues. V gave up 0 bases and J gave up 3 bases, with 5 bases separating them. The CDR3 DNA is TGTGCCAGCAGCGTAGTTCCAACAGATACGCAGTATTTT. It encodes CASSVVPTDTQYF.

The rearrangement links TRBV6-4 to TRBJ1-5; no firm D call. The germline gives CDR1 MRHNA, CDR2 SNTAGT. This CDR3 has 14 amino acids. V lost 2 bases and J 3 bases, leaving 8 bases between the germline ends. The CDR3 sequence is CASSDSADNQPQHF. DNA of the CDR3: TGTGCCAGCAGTGACAGCGCCGACAATCAGCCCCAGCATTTT.

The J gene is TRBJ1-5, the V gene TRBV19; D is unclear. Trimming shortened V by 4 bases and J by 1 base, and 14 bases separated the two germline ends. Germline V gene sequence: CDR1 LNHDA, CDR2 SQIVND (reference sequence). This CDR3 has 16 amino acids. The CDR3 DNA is TGTGCCAGTAGTACCTCCGGAGGGTCGAGCAATCAGCCCCAGCATTTT. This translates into CASSTSGGSSNQPQHF.

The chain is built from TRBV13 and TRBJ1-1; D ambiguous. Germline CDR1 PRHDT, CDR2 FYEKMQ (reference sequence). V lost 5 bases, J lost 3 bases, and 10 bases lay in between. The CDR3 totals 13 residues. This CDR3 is CASSLTVDTEAFF. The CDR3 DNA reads TGTGCCAGCAGCCTCACAGTGGACACTGAAGCTTTCTTT. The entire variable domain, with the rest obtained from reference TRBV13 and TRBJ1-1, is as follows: AAGVIQSPRHLIKEKRETATLKCYPIPRHDTVYWYQQGPGQDPQFLISFYEKMQSDKGSIPDRFSAQQFSDYHSELNMSSLELGDSALYFCASSLTVDTEAFFGQGTRLTVV.